The rows below give T cell receptor beta chains drawn from one sample of a study of T cells in Graves' hyperthyroidism and ophthalmopathy. TCRdb recomputed calls from the multiplex PCR reads with MiXCR, one row per CDR3 protein. The sample holds 600,000 or so distinct CDR3 sequences, just over 45% seen once. Source material: peripheral blood or thyroid tissue (not recorded which). These receptors came from a woman under 30 with Graves' hyperthyroidism. Each CDR3 is given with its conserved first and last residue. The D gene is left open where the match is weak. Rows may omit the clone size; those that give it use once, few, many or a size class.

j_call	clone_size	d_call	v_call	cdr3_nt	cdr3_aa
TRBJ2-5	-	TRBD1	TRBV11-2	TGTGCCAGCAGCTTGCACCGGGACAGGGGGTTCGGGGAGACCCAGTACTTC	CASSLHRDRGFGETQYF
TRBJ1-5	few	TRBD1	TRBV2	TGTGCCAGCAGCCGGGACAGGGGCGAGCAGCCCCAGCATTTT	CASSRDRGEQPQHF
TRBJ1-1	-	-	TRBV2	TGTGCCAGCATGGGACATGCGAACACTGAAGCTTTCTTT	CASMGHANTEAFF
TRBJ2-5	once	TRBD2	TRBV5-6	TGTGCCAGCAGCTTGCAAGCGGGGACAGAGACCCAGTACTTC	CASSLQAGTETQYF
TRBJ2-7	-	TRBD1	TRBV7-8	TGTGCCAGCAGCACAGACGGGACAGGTTACGAGCAGTACTTC	CASSTDGTGYEQYF
TRBJ1-5	-	TRBD1	TRBV2	TGTGCCAGCAGGGAGGGGGCAGCTCAGCCCCAGCATTTT	CASREGAAQPQHF
TRBJ1-5	many	-	TRBV24-1	TGTGCCACCACTGCGGGCAATAATCAGCCCCAGCATTTT	CATTAGNNQPQHF
TRBJ2-7	-	-	TRBV12-3/TRBV12-4	TGTGCCAGCAGTTCTCGACAGAGCTCCTACGAGCAGTACTTC	CASSSRQSSYEQYF
TRBJ2-7	many	-	TRBV10-3	TGTGCCATCAGTATGACTCTCAGCTCCTACGAGCAGTACTTC	CAISMTLSSYEQYF
TRBJ2-6	-	-	TRBV5-1	TGCGCCAGCAGCTCCGAACCCGGGTCTGGGGCCAACGTCCTGACTTTC	CASSSEPGSGANVLTF
TRBJ1-2	once	-	TRBV2	TGTGCCAGTGATCAGGGAGGCTATGGCTACACCTTC	CASDQGGYGYTF
TRBJ1-1	-	-	TRBV7-9	TGTGCCAGCAGCAAGGAACAGGAGACTGAAGCTTTCTTT	CASSKEQETEAFF
TRBJ2-6	-	-	TRBV15	TGTGCCACCAGCATGAGGAGGGACAACGTCCTGACTTTC	CATSMRRDNVLTF
TRBJ2-7	-	TRBD1	TRBV2	TGTGCCAGCAGTGAAGTGGGGCGACAGGGCTCCTACGAGCAGTACTTC	CASSEVGRQGSYEQYF
TRBJ2-5	many	-	TRBV7-9	TGTGCCAGCAGCTTATTTAGAGGGGAGACCCAGTACTTC	CASSLFRGETQYF
TRBJ1-6	-	-	TRBV20-1	TGCAGTGCTAGAGATCCCCAGTTTAATTCACCCCTCCACTTT	CSARDPQFNSPLHF
TRBJ1-6	-	TRBD1	TRBV11-2	TGTGCCAGCAGCTTAGGTCGGGACAGGGGATATAATTCACCCCTCCACTTT	CASSLGRDRGYNSPLHF
TRBJ2-5	-	TRBD1	TRBV12-3/TRBV12-4	TGTGCCAGCAAAGACCAACAGGGGCTGGAGACCCAGTACTTC	CASKDQQGLETQYF
TRBJ2-7	few	TRBD1	TRBV7-9	TGTGCCAGCAGCTTCGCCGACAGGGGTTACGCCTACGAGCAGTACTTC	CASSFADRGYAYEQYF
TRBJ2-7	-	TRBD2	TRBV20-1	TGCAGTGCCTGGACTAGCGGCGGCGAGCAGTACTTC	CSAWTSGGEQYF
TRBJ1-1	-	TRBD1	TRBV29-1	TGCAGCGTTTGGAGTGGGACAGAGTACACTGAAGCTTTCTTT	CSVWSGTEYTEAFF
TRBJ1-1	few	-	TRBV7-8	TGTGCCAGCAGCCCCCAGCCGGGCACTGAAGCTTTCTTT	CASSPQPGTEAFF
TRBJ2-7	many	TRBD2	TRBV14	TGTGCCAGCAGCCTAGGGACTACGACCGCCTACGAGCAGTACTTC	CASSLGTTTAYEQYF
TRBJ1-2	-	TRBD1	TRBV29-1	TGCAGCGTAGCTCGGGACAGCAAAAACTATGGCTACACCTTC	CSVARDSKNYGYTF
TRBJ2-7	-	TRBD1	TRBV2	TGTGCCAACAGCTTGGACAGGGGATACGAGCAGTACTTC	CANSLDRGYEQYF
TRBJ1-1	-	TRBD1	TRBV20-1	TGCAGTGCGTTGGACAGGGTCACTATGAACACTGAAGCTTTCTTT	CSALDRVTMNTEAFF
TRBJ1-1	-	TRBD1	TRBV29-1	TGCAGCGTTGAAGATCTTCACAGGGGGAACACTGAAGCTTTCTTT	CSVEDLHRGNTEAFF
TRBJ1-2	-	-	TRBV29-1	TGCAGCAGTGATGACGGACCGGGCTACACCTTC	CSSDDGPGYTF
TRBJ2-5	-	TRBD1	TRBV29-1	TGCAGCGTTCCCGGACAGGGGAAGAGGACCCAGTACTTC	CSVPGQGKRTQYF
TRBJ2-5	-	-	TRBV7-9	TGTGCCAGCAGCCCCGTACACTGGACGGGGTCCGCAGGGACCCAGTACTTC	CASSPVHWTGSAGTQYF
TRBJ2-5	few	TRBD2	TRBV19	TGTGCCAGTACCTCCCGCGGGGGGCGCGAGACCCAGTACTTC	CASTSRGGRETQYF
TRBJ2-7	-	TRBD1	TRBV7-9	TGTGCCAGCAGGGAAACAGGGGATCCCTACGAGCAGTACTTC	CASRETGDPYEQYF
TRBJ2-7	-	TRBD1	TRBV27	TGTGCCAGCAGTACAAACCGACAGGGAACTTCGAAGCAGTACTTC	CASSTNRQGTSKQYF
TRBJ1-1	many	-	TRBV2	TGTGCCAGCACCAGGGTGAACACTGAAGCTTTCTTT	CASTRVNTEAFF
TRBJ2-5	-	-	TRBV7-9	TGTGCCAGCAGCCAAGATGGGCAGAAAGAGACCCAGTACTTC	CASSQDGQKETQYF